This entry lists 32 T cell receptor beta chains sequenced from one sample in a study of persistence of HIV-infected CD4 T cells. These receptors have no known antigen. Nonspecific anti-CD3/anti-CD28 bead stimulation represents the broad CD4+ T cell repertoire. CD4+ T cells upregulating both CD40 ligand and CD69 were sorted as responding cells. The immunoSEQ assay was version 4, run in survey mode. Only in-frame clones appear in the TCRdb table, and some are missing; sequencing was by immunoSEQ multiplex PCR. There are about 51,000 clones in the sample; over 80% occur only once, and about 3.1% lies in the top ten. The material was CD4+ T cells sorted from PBMCs after approximately 19-hour stimulation, obtained from a patient who received antiretroviral therapy. The receptor set was obtained from an adult woman with HIV who was CMV-seropositive.

In regard to this clone: An end of the junction differs from the germline gene, which may be a read error. The chain couples TRBV30 to TRBJ2-1; 8 bases agree with TRBD2. The V gene's germline CDR1 is GTSNPN and CDR2 SVGIG (reference sequence). This CDR3 is built from 13 residues. The CDR3 spells CARSGAPGGEQFF. The CDR3 coding sequence is TGTGCCAGGAGTGGGGCCCCGGGAGGGGAGCAGTTCTTC.

The chain has TRBV11-3 and TRBJ1-1, with D tentatively TRBD1 (5 bases). The CDR3 contains 16 residues. Trimming stripped 5 bases from V and 4 bases from J, with 20 bases between. Per germline, CDR1 SGHNT and CDR2 YENEEA. CDR3 coding DNA: TGTGCCAGCAGCCAGCCGGAAGGGGTAAGGAGCACTGAAGCTTTCTTT. Translation gives CASSQPEGVRSTEAFF.

CDR3 loop: CASSLGGTSGTDTQYF. The CDR3, as DNA: TGCGCCAGCAGCTTGGGGGGGACTAGCGGCACAGATACGCAGTATTTT. The chain has TRBV5-1 and TRBJ2-3; TRBD2 matches at 10 bases. V lost 0 bases, J lost 1 base, and 2 bases stayed unmatched. The CDR3 extends over 16 amino acids. CDR1 and CDR2 from the germline V gene are SGHRS and YFSETQ.

The V call is TRBV14, the J call TRBJ2-2; D is perhaps TRBD1 or TRBD2 (5 bases each). Germline values: CDR1 SGHDN, CDR2 FVKESK. The V end was cut by 4 bases, the J end by 6 bases, with 12 bases between. The CDR3 spans 14 residues. CDR3 sequence: CASSPLGPPGELFF. Written as DNA, the CDR3 is TGTGCCAGCAGCCCCCTGGGACCGCCCGGGGAGCTGTTTTTT.

The rearrangement links TRBV11-3 to TRBJ1-1, with D unresolved. CDR1 SGHNT and CDR2 YENEEA come from the germline V gene. This CDR3 contains 13 residues. The V and J ends lost 5 bases and 6 bases respectively, with 13 bases between them. CDR3 protein: CASSPRLPPEAFF. The CDR3, as DNA: TGTGCCAGCAGCCCTAGACTACCCCCTGAAGCTTTCTTT.

The chain employs TRBV21-1 and TRBJ1-5; the table's D call, TRBD1, has no DNA check behind it. TRBV21-1 is a known pseudogene. The CDR3 is 15 amino acids. This CDR3 reads CASSKETGAQGPQHF. DNA for the CDR3: TGTGCCAGCAGCAAGGAGACAGGGGCCCAAGGGCCCCAGCATTTT.

V and J are TRBV5-5 and TRBJ1-2, with 7 bases identical to TRBD1. The CDR3 contains 18 residues. Losses at the gene ends were 1 base for V and 0 bases for J; bases not matched to a gene: 12. The V gene's germline CDR1 is SGHKS and CDR2 YYEKEE (reference sequence). CDR3 amino acids: CASSLLGGRNTANYGYTF. The CDR3 coding sequence is TGTGCCAGCAGCTTGCTAGGGGGCAGGAATACAGCTAACTATGGCTACACCTTC.

The CDR3 reads CASRVILNEKLFF. The CDR3 region has the DNA TGTGCCAGCCGGGTTATACTTAATGAAAAACTGTTTTTT. The gene calls are TRBV2 and TRBJ1-4; D not certain. The CDR3 is 13 residues long. Trimming took 8 bases from V and 4 from J, leaving 11 bases between them. Germline lookup yields CDR1 SNHLY and CDR2 FYNNEI.

The J gene is TRBJ2-5, the V gene TRBV7-8, with D tentatively TRBD1 or TRBD2 (5 bases each). V gave up 3 bases and J gave up 5 bases, with 7 bases separating them. Germline loops: CDR1 SGHVS, CDR2 FQNEAQ. CDR3 length equals 12 residues. CDR3 DNA sequence: TGTGCCAGCAGCTTCGGGACGGAGACCCAGTACTTC. Encoded protein: CASSFGTETQYF.

Only a few counts were recorded for this clone. The CDR3: CASSLEYGDSSEAFF. CDR3 bases: TGTGCCAGCAGCTTAGAGTACGGAGACAGTTCAGAAGCTTTCTTT. V is TRBV7-3 and J is TRBJ1-1, with D perhaps TRBD1 (5 bases). The CDR3 has 15 residues. The V gene's germline CDR1 is SGHTA and CDR2 FQGTGA. V shed 2 bases and J shed 8 bases, with 18 bases lying between them.

The V gene is TRBV15, the J gene TRBJ2-3; TRBD2 might be the D (6 bases). The CDR3 length is 15 residues. Trimming cost V 0 bases and J 0 bases, with 7 bases left between them. CDR1 LNHNV and CDR2 YYDKDF come from the germline V gene (reference sequence). This CDR3 reads CATSREGTSTDTQYF. The CDR3 region has the DNA TGTGCCACCAGCAGAGAGGGGACTAGCACAGATACGCAGTATTTT.

The CDR3 region has the DNA TGTGCCAGCAGCCAAGAGGACCTCGAGACCCAGTACTTC. Encoded protein: CASSQEDLETQYF. The J gene is TRBJ2-5, the V gene TRBV3-1 (or the pseudogene TRBV3-2); no clear D. The CDR3 totals 13 residues. The germline gives CDR1 LGHDT, CDR2 YNNKEL (reference sequence). V was cut by 0 bases and J by 5 bases, with 7 bases left in between.

J is TRBJ1-1 and V is TRBV18; D is unclear. This CDR3 is 15 amino acids long. Germline CDR1 reads KGHSH; CDR2 reads LQKENI. Between the trimmed V and J ends, which lost 6 bases and 0 bases, there was a span of 14 bases. The CDR3 DNA reads TGTGCCAGCTCCCCTTATCTCAATTTGAACACTGAAGCTTTCTTT. Residues: CASSPYLNLNTEAFF. Looking up the rest from reference TRBV18 and TRBJ1-1 gives the full variable domain: NAGVMQNPRHLVRRRGQEARLRCSPMKGHSHVYWYRQLPEEGLKFMVYLQKENIIDESGMPKERFSAEFPKEGPSILRIQQVVRGDSAAYFCASSPYLNLNTEAFFGQGTRLTVV.

The rearrangement links TRBV7-9 to TRBJ1-2; 7 bases line up with TRBD1. Germline V gene sequence: CDR1 SEHNR, CDR2 FQNEAQ (reference sequence). The J segment lost 4 bases and the V segment lost 1 base, leaving 9 bases of the junction unmatched. The CDR3 length is 16 residues. Here the CDR3 DNA reads TGTGCCAGCAGCTTAGTTGATCCGGGACAGCTCTATGGCTACACCTTC. It translates to CASSLVDPGQLYGYTF. Based on the CDR3 plus reference TRBV7-9 and TRBJ1-2, the full variable domain is DTGVSQNPRHKITKRGQNVTFRCDPISEHNRLYWYRQTLGQGPEFLTYFQNEAQLEKSRLLSDRFSAERPKGSFSTLEIQRTEQGDSAMYLCASSLVDPGQLYGYTFGSGTRLTVV.

This chain links TRBV10-2 with TRBJ2-7; D is possibly TRBD1 (5 bases). The CDR3 covers 17 residues. Germline assignment: CDR1 WSHSY and CDR2 SAAADI. V lost 2 bases and J lost 4, with 21 bases in between. For the CDR3, the DNA is TGCGCCAGCAGTGAGCCCAGCTTAGGGGCCGGCCCTTACGAGCAGTACTTC. Its protein product is CASSEPSLGAGPYEQYF.

This chain links TRBV10-1 with TRBJ1-1; D gene ambiguous. Per germline, CDR1 WNHNN and CDR2 SYGVQD (reference sequence). The V end lost 3 bases, the J end lost 3 bases, and 5 bases lay between the germline ends. The CDR3 is 12 residues long. This CDR3 reads CASSDSHTEAFF. DNA for the CDR3: TGCGCCAGCAGTGATTCGCACACTGAAGCTTTCTTT.

The rearrangement uses TRBV9 and TRBJ2-3, with 14 bases lining up with TRBD2. The CDR3 runs to 17 residues. Germline V gives CDR1 SGDLS, CDR2 YYNGEE. The V segment lost 3 bases and the J segment 5 bases; nucleotides outside the gene matches: 8. In DNA form, the CDR3 reads TGTGCCAGCAGCGAAAGCTTTGGACTAGCGGGAGGAGATACGCAGTATTTT. Translation gives CASSESFGLAGGDTQYF.

The chain couples TRBV7-2 to TRBJ1-6, with TRBD1 identical over 10 bases. CDR1 and CDR2 from the germline V gene are SGHTA and FQGNSA. The V and J ends lost 5 bases and 7 bases, in that order; junction bases with no gene match: 8. This CDR3 has 16 residues. The CDR3 region has the DNA TGTGCCAGCAGCGGGACAGGGGAAAGATGGAATTCACCCCTCCACTTT. Protein product: CASSGTGERWNSPLHF.

CDR3 residues: CASSSTGGVYEQYF. In DNA, the CDR3 is TGTGCCAGCAGTAGTACAGGGGGCGTGTACGAGCAGTACTTC. The V and J genes are TRBV6-6 and TRBJ2-7; 9 positions agree with TRBD1. Germline loops: CDR1 MNHNY, CDR2 SVGAGI (reference sequence). Trimming at V came to 5 bases and at J to 4 bases, leaving 6 bases not matched to a gene. CDR3 length: 14 residues.

The chain employs TRBV9 and TRBJ2-5; D possibly matches TRBD1 or TRBD2 (6 bases each). The CDR3 contains 13 residues. V lost 4 bases and J 13 bases, leaving 20 bases between the germline ends. The germline V gene has CDR1 SGDLS and CDR2 YYNGEE. This CDR3 reads CASSRDGGPPLYF. As DNA, the CDR3 is TGTGCCAGCAGCCGGGACGGGGGCCCACCTCTGTACTTC.

The gene calls are TRBV9 and TRBJ2-1; 8 bases agree with TRBD1. The CDR3 totals 16 residues. J was trimmed by 0 bases and V by 3 bases; bases with no gene match: 5. CDR1 is SGDLS, CDR2 YYNGEE, per germline. The CDR3 here is CASSAQGALSYNEQFF. As DNA, the CDR3 is TGTGCCAGCAGCGCCCAGGGGGCCCTCTCCTACAATGAGCAGTTCTTC.

The chain carries TRBV7-9 and TRBJ1-3; D is undetermined. Per germline, CDR1 SEHNR and CDR2 FQNEAQ (reference sequence). Deletions cut 7 bases from V and 2 bases from J, with 6 bases between. CDR3 size: 12 residues. This CDR3 reads CASNSAGNTIYF. CDR3 nucleotide sequence: TGTGCCAGCAATTCCGCTGGAAACACCATATATTTT.

This sequence joins TRBV6-5 and TRBJ2-5, with D perhaps matching TRBD2 (5 bases). V gave up 7 bases and J gave up 5 bases, with 14 bases separating them. The CDR3 loop spans 13 amino acids. CDR1 and CDR2 (germline): MNHEY, SVGAGI. Written as DNA, the CDR3 is TGTGCCAGCACTCCCGGAGCGGTGGAGACCCAGTACTTC. Translation gives CASTPGAVETQYF.

In this sample, this clone turned up a few times. The CDR3 DNA reads TGTGCCAGCAGTGCTTCAACTGGGAACACTGAAGCTTTCTTT. This gives the protein CASSASTGNTEAFF. The chain is built from TRBV2 and TRBJ1-1; D is uncertain. CDR3 size: 14 residues. The germline V gene has CDR1 SNHLY and CDR2 FYNNEI. V lost 4 bases and J lost 1, with 10 bases in between.

The rearrangement joins TRBV7-8 to TRBJ1-5; 7 nucleotides agree with TRBD1. After removal of 2 bases from V and 5 bases from J, the junction contained 9 bases not matched to a gene. The CDR3 is made up of 16 amino acids. Germline assignment: CDR1 SGHVS and CDR2 FQNEAQ. The CDR3 DNA sequence: TGTGCCAGCAGCTTAAGGGTCGACAGGGCCTATCAGCCCCAGCATTTT. Amino acids: CASSLRVDRAYQPQHF.

The sample holds a few counts of this clone. The gene calls are TRBV5-1 and TRBJ1-1; no reliable D call. The V gene's germline CDR1 is SGHRS and CDR2 YFSETQ. Deletions cut 6 bases from V and 0 bases from J, with 18 bases between. The CDR3 is made up of 16 amino acids. The CDR3 region is CASTSHGNPMNTEAFF. As DNA, the CDR3 is TGCGCCAGCACCTCTCATGGAAACCCAATGAACACTGAAGCTTTCTTT.

The chain joins TRBV23-1 to TRBJ2-2, with 10 bases lining up with TRBD1. TRBV23-1 is an open reading frame, and its role is uncertain. This CDR3 region has 17 residues. V lost 3 bases and J lost 2; bases outside the gene matches: 6. This chain's CDR3 is CASSQIGDRGNTGELFF. The CDR3 bases are TGCGCCAGCAGTCAGATCGGGGACAGGGGCAACACCGGGGAGCTGTTTTTT.

This clone was found a few times. This chain connects TRBV18 to TRBJ1-1, with a tentative D call TRBD1 (5 bases). CDR1 is KGHSH, CDR2 LQKENI, per germline. V lost 0 bases, J lost 2 bases, and 7 bases lay in between. The CDR3 has 14 amino acids. This CDR3 is CASSPPGANTEAFF. DNA for the CDR3: TGTGCCAGCTCACCACCAGGGGCTAACACTGAAGCTTTCTTT.

The chain recombines TRBV3-1 (or the pseudogene TRBV3-2) with TRBJ1-1; the D gene is possibly TRBD1 (5 bases). CDR3 size: 16 residues. Trimming pared 4 bases from V and 1 base from J, leaving 16 bases between. CDR1 and CDR2 (germline): LGHDT, YNNKEL (reference sequence). DNA for the CDR3: TGTGCCAGCAGCCTGGCCGGGGGTCCAAGGAACACTGAAGCTTTCTTT. Amino acids: CASSLAGGPRNTEAFF.

This clone was observed a handful of times. CDR3 protein: CASSPGTGDLQPQHF. CDR3 in DNA: TGTGCCAGCTCCCCCGGGACAGGGGATTTGCAGCCCCAGCATTTT. The chain links TRBV18 to TRBJ1-5, with 10 bases lining up with TRBD1. The germline V gene has CDR1 KGHSH and CDR2 LQKENI. Trimming cost V 6 bases and J 7 bases; bases outside gene matches: 9. The CDR3 spans 15 residues.

In nucleotides, the CDR3 is TGCGCCAGCAGCCCGGACAGGGATCGGGACACCGGGGAGCTGTTTTTT. Residues: CASSPDRDRDTGELFF. The chain combines TRBV4-1 with TRBJ2-2; TRBD1 agrees at 8 bases. The germline V gene encodes CDR1 MGHRA and CDR2 YSYEKL. The CDR3 spans 16 residues. V shed 4 bases and J 3 bases; nucleotides not matched to a gene: 7.

The genes are TRBV14 and TRBJ1-1, with a possible D match to TRBD1 (6 bases). The length of the CDR3 is 14 residues. V lost 8 bases and J 0 bases, leaving 13 bases between the germline ends. Germline CDR1 SGHDN, CDR2 FVKESK. The CDR3 DNA reads as TGTGCCAGCCGCTGGACAGCCATGAACACTGAAGCTTTCTTT. It codes for CASRWTAMNTEAFF.